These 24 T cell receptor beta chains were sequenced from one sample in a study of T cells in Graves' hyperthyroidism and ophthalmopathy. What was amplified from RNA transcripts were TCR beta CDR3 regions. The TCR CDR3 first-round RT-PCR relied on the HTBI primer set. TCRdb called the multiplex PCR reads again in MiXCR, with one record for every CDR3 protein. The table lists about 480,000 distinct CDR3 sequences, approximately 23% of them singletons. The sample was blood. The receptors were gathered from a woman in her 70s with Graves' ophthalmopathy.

DNA of the CDR3: TGCAGTGCTAGACCGGGACAGGGGTTCAACTATGGCTACACCTTC. Its translation is CSARPGQGFNYGYTF. The chain has TRBV20-1 and TRBJ1-2, with 10 positions matching TRBD1. The germline V gene encodes CDR1 DFQATT and CDR2 SNEGSKA (reference sequence). The CDR3 runs 15 residues. V lost 2 bases and J lost 2; bases outside the gene matches: 5.

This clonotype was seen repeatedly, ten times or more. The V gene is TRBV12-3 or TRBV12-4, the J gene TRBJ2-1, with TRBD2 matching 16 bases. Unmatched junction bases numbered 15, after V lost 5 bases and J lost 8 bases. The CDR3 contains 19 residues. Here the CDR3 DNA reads TGTGCCAGCAGTCCCTCCGGGCGGCCGGGACTAGCGGGAGGGGATGAGCAGTTCTTC. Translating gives CASSPSGRPGLAGGDEQFF.

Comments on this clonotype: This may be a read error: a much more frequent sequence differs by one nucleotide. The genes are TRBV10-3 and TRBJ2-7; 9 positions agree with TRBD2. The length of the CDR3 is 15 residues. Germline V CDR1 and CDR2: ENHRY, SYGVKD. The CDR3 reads CAVSESEVAGDEQYF. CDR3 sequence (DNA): TGTGCCGTCAGTGAGTCGGAGGTAGCGGGGGACGAGCAGTACTTC.

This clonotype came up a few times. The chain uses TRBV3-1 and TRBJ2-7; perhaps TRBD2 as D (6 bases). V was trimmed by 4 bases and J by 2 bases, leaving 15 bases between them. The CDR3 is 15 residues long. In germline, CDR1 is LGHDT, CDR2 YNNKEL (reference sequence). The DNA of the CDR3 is TGTGCCAGCAGCCCTGGGGGACTGGGGGCCTACGAGCAGTACTTC. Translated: CASSPGGLGAYEQYF.

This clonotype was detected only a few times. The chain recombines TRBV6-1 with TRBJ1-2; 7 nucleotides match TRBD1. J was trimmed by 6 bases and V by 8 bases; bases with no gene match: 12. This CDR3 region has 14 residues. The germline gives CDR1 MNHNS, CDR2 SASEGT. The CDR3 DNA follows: TGTGCCAGCGGCTTACGGACAGGTAGAGATGGCTACACCTTC. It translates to CASGLRTGRDGYTF.

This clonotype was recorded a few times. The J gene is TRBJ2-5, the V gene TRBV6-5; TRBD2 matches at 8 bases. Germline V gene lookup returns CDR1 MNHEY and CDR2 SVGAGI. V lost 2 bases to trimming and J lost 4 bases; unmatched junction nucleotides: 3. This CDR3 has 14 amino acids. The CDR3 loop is CASSYGLAGETQYF. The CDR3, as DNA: TGTGCCAGCAGTTACGGGCTAGCGGGAGAGACCCAGTACTTC.

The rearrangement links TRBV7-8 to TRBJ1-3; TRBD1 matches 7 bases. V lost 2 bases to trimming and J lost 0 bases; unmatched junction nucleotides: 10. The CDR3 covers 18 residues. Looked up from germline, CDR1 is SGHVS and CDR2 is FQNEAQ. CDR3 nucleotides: TGTGCCAGCAGCTTACGAGACAGGGCTTACCTCTCTGGAAACACCATATATTTT. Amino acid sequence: CASSLRDRAYLSGNTIYF.

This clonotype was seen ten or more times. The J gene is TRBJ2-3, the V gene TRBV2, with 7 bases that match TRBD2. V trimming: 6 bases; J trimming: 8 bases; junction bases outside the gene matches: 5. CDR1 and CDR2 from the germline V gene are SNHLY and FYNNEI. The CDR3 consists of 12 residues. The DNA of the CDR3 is TGTGCCAGCAGGAGACTAGCACCTACGCAGTATTTT. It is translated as CASRRLAPTQYF.

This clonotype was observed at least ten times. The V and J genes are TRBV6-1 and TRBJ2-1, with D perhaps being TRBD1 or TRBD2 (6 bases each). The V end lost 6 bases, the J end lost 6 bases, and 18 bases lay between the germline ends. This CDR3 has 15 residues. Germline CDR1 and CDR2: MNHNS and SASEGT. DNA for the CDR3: TGTGCCAGCAGAATGGGGACACGGGGGCGCAATGAGCAGTTCTTC. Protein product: CASRMGTRGRNEQFF.

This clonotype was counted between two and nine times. CDR3 sequence: CSASPSGRETQYF. For the CDR3, the DNA is TGCAGTGCTAGCCCTAGCGGGAGAGAGACCCAGTACTTC. This chain uses TRBV20-1 with TRBJ2-5; TRBD2 agrees at 10 bases. V lost 3 bases and J lost 4; bases outside the gene matches: 2. The CDR3 length is 13 residues. Germline V gene sequence: CDR1 DFQATT, CDR2 SNEGSKA (reference sequence).

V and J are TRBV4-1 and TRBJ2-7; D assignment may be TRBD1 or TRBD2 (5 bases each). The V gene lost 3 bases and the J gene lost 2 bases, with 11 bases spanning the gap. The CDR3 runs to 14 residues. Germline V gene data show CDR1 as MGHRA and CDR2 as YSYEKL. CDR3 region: CASSHREGAYEQYF. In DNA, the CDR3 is TGCGCCAGCAGCCACCGGGAAGGGGCCTACGAGCAGTACTTC.

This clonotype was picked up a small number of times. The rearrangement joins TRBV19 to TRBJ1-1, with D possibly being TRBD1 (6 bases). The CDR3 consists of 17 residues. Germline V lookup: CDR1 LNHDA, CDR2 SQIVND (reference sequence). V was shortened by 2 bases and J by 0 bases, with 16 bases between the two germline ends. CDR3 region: CASSILPRQAMNTEAFF. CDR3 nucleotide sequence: TGTGCCAGTAGTATATTGCCTCGACAGGCCATGAACACTGAAGCTTTCTTT.

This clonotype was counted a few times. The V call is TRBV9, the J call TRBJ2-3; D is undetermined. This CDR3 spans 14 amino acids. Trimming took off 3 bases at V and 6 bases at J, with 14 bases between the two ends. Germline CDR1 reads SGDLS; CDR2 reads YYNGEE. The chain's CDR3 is CASSAPTPTDTQYF. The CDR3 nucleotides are TGTGCCAGCAGCGCCCCAACCCCCACGGATACGCAGTATTTT.

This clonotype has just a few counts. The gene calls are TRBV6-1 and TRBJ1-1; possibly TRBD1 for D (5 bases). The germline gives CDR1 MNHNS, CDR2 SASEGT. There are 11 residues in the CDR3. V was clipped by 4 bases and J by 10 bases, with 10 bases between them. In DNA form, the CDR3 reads TGTGCCAGCAGTGGGGGACTCCGAGCTTTCTTT. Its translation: CASSGGLRAFF.

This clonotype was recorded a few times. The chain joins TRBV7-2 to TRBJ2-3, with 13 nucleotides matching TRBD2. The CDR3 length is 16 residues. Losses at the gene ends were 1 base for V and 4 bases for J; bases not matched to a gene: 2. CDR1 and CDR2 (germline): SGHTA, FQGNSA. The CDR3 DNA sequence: TGTGCCAGCAGCTTAGTAGGGACTAGCGGGGCAGATACGCAGTATTTT. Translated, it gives CASSLVGTSGADTQYF.

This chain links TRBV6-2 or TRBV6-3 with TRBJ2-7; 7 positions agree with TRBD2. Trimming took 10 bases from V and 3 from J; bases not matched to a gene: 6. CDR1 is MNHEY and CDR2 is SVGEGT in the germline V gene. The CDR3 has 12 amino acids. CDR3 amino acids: CATRVAGYEQYF. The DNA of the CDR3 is TGTGCCACCCGAGTAGCGGGCTACGAGCAGTACTTC.

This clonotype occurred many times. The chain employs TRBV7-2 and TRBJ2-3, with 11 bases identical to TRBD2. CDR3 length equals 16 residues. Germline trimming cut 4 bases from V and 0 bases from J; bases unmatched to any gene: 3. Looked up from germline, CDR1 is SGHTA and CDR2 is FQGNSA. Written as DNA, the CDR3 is TGTGCCAGCAGCTCGACTAGCGGGGCTAGCACAGATACGCAGTATTTT. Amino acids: CASSSTSGASTDTQYF.

This CDR3 reads CASSLSPGQGSWEQYF. CDR3 nucleotide sequence: TGTGCCAGCAGTTTATCTCCCGGACAGGGTTCTTGGGAGCAGTACTTC. The chain couples TRBV27 to TRBJ2-7, with 8 bases fitting TRBD1. J lost 7 bases, V lost 0 bases, and 11 bases had no gene match. The CDR3 loop spans 16 amino acids. Germline V gives CDR1 MNHEY, CDR2 SMNVEV (reference sequence).

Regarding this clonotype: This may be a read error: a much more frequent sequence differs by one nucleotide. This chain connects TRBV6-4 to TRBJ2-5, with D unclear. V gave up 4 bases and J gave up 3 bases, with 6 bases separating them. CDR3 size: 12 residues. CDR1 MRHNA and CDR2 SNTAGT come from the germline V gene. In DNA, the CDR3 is TGTGCCAGCAGTGGGGCCAAAGAGACCCAGTACTTC. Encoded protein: CASSGAKETQYF.

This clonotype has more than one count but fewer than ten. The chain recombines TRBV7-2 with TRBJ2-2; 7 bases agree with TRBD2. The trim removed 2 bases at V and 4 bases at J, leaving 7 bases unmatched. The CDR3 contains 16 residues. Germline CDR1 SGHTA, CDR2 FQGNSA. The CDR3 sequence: CASSLQAGGSTGELFF. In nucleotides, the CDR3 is TGTGCCAGCAGCTTACAAGCGGGCGGGAGCACCGGGGAGCTGTTTTTT.

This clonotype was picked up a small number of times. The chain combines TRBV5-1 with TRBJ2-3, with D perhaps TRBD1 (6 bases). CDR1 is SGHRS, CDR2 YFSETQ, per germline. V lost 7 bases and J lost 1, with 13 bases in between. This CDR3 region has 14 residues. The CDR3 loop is CASFQGYGTDTQYF. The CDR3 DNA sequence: TGCGCCAGCTTCCAGGGGTACGGCACAGATACGCAGTATTTT.

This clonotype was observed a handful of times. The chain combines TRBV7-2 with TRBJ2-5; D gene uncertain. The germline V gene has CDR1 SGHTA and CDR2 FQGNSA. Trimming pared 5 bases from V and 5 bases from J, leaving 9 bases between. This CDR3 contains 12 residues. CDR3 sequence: CASSPFAETQYF. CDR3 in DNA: TGTGCCAGCAGCCCCTTTGCCGAGACCCAGTACTTC.

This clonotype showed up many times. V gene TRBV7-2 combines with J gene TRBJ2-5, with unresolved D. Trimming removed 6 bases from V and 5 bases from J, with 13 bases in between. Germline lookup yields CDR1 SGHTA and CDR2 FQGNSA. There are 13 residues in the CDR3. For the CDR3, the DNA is TGTGCCAGCAGTTCACAGTTTCCGGAGACCCAGTACTTC. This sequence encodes CASSSQFPETQYF.

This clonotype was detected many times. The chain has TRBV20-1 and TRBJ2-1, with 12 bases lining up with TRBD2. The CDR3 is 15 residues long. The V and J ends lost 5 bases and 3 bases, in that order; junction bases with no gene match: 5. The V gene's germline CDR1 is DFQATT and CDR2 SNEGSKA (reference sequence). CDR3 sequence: CSAPGGLAGYNEQFF. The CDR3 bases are TGCAGTGCTCCCGGGGGACTAGCGGGCTACAATGAGCAGTTCTTC.